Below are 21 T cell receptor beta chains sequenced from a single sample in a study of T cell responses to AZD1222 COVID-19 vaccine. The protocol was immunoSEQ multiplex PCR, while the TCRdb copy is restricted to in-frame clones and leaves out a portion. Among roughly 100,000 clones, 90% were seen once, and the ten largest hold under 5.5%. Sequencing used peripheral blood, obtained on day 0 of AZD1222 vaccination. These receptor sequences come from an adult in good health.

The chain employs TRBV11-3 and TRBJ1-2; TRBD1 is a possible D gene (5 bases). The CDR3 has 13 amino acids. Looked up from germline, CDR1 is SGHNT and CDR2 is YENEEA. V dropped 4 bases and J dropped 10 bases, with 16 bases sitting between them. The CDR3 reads CASSSPRRGAYTF. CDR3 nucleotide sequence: TGTGCCAGCAGCTCACCCCGCCGCGGGGCCTACACCTTC.

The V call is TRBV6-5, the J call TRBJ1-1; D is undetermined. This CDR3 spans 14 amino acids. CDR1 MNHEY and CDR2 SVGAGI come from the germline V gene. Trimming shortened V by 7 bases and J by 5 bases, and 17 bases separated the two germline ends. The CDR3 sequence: CASIRLPLETEAFF. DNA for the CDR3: TGTGCCAGCATAAGGCTGCCTTTGGAGACTGAAGCTTTCTTT.

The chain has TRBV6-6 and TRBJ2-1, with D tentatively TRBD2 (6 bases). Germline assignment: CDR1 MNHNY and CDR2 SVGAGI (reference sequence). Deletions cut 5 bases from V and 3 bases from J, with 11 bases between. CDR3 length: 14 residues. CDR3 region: CASSPGLVYNEQFF. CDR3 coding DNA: TGTGCCAGCAGTCCGGGACTGGTCTACAATGAGCAGTTCTTC.

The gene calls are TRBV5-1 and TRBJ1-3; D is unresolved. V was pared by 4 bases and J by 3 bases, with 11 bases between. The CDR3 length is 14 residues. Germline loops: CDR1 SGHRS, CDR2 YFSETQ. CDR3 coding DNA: TGCGCCAGCAGCGAGAGGACGGATGGAAACACCATATATTTT. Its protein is CASSERTDGNTIYF.

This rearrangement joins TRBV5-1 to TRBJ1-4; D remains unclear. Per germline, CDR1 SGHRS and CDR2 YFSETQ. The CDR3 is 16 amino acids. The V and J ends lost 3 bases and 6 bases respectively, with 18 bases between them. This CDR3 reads CASSWEPLTPYEKLFF. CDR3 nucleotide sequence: TGCGCCAGCAGCTGGGAACCACTCACACCGTATGAAAAACTGTTTTTT.

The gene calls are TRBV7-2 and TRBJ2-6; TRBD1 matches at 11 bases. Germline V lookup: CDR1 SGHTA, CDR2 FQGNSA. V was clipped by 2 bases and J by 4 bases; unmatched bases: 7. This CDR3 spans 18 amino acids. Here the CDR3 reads CASSLTGTGGRGANVLTF. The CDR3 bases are TGTGCCAGCAGCTTAACCGGGACAGGGGGACGAGGGGCCAACGTCCTGACTTTC.

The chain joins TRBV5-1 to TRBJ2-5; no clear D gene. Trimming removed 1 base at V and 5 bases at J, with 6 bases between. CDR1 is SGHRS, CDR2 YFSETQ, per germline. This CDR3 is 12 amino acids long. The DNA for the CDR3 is TGCGCCAGCAGCTTGAATGGGGAGACCCAGTACTTC. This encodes CASSLNGETQYF.

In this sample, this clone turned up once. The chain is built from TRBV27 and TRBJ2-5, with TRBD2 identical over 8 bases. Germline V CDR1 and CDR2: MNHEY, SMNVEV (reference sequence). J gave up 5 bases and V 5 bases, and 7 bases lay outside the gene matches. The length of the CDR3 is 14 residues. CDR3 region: CASSPLVAGETQYF. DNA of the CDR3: TGTGCCAGCAGTCCCTTGGTAGCGGGGGAGACCCAGTACTTC.

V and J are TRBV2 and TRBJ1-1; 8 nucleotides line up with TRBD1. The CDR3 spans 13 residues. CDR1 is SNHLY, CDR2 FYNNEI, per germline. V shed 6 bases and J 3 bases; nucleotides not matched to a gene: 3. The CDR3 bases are TGTGCCAGCAGAGCGGACAGGGACACTGAAGCTTTCTTT. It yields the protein CASRADRDTEAFF.

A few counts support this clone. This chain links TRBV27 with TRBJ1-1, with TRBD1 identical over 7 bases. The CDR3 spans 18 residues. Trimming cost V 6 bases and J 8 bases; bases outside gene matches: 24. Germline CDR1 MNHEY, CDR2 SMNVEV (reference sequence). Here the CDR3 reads CASSPLDRDGGGGQEAFF. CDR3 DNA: TGTGCCAGCAGCCCTCTCGACAGGGACGGAGGGGGAGGTCAAGAAGCTTTCTTT.

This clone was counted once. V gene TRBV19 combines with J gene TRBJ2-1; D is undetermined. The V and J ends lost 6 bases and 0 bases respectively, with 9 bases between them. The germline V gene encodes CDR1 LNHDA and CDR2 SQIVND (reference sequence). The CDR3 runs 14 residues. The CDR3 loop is CASRSSSSYNEQFF. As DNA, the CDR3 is TGTGCCAGTAGGTCGAGCAGCTCCTACAATGAGCAGTTCTTC.

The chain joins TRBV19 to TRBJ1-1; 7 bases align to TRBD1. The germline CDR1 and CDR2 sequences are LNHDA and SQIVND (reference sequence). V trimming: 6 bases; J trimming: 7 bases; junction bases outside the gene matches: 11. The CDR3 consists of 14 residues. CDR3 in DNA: TGTGCCAGTAGCCTCAGGGGGGTGGGAAATGAAGCTTTCTTT. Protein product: CASSLRGVGNEAFF.

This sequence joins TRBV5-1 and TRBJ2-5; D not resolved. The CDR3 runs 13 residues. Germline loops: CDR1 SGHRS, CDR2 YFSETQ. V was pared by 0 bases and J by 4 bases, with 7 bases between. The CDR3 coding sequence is TGCGCCAGCAGCTTGGGTCGGCTAGAGACCCAGTACTTC. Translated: CASSLGRLETQYF.

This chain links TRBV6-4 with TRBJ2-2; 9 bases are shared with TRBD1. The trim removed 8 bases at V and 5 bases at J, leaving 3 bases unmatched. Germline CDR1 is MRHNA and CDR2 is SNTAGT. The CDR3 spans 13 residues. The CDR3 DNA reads TGTGCCAGCCGGACAGGGGATACCGGGGAGCTGTTTTTT. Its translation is CASRTGDTGELFF.

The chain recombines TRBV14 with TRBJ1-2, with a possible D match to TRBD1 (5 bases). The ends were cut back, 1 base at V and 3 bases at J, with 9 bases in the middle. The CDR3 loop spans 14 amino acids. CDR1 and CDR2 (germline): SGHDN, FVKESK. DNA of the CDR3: TGTGCCAGCAGCCAAGTGGGCAGGGACTATGGCTACACCTTC. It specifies CASSQVGRDYGYTF.

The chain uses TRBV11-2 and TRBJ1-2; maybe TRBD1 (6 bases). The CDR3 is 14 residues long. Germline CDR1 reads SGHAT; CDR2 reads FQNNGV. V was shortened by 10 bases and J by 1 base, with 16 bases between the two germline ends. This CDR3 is CATSWGGVNYGYTF. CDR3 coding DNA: TGTGCCACTTCGTGGGGGGGCGTTAACTATGGCTACACCTTC.

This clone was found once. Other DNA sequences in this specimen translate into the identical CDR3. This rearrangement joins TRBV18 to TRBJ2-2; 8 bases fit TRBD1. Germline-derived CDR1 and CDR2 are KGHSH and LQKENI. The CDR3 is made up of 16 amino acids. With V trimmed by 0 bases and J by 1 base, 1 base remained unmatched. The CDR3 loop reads CASSPPTGGNTGELFF. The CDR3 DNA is TGTGCCAGCTCACCACCAACAGGGGGGAACACCGGGGAGCTGTTTTTT.

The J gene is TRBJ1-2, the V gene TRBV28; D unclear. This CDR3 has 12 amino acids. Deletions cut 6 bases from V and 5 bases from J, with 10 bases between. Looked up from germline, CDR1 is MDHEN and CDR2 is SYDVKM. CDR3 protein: CASRRVGYGYTF. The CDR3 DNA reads TGTGCCAGCAGAAGGGTTGGGTATGGCTACACCTTC.

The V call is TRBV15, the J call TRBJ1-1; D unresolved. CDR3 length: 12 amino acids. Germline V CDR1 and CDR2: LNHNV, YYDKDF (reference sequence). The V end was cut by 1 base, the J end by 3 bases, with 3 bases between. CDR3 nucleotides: TGTGCCACCAGCAGAGGGTACACTGAAGCTTTCTTT. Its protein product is CATSRGYTEAFF.

The CDR3 bases are TGTGCCAGCAGCCCGGCGGGGGCGAACTATGGCTACACCTTC. Its protein product is CASSPAGANYGYTF. The gene calls are TRBV5-4 and TRBJ1-2; possibly TRBD1 for D (6 bases). Germline CDR1 reads SGHNT; CDR2 reads YYREEE (reference sequence). V lost 4 bases and J lost 2, with 12 bases in between. The CDR3 loop spans 14 amino acids.

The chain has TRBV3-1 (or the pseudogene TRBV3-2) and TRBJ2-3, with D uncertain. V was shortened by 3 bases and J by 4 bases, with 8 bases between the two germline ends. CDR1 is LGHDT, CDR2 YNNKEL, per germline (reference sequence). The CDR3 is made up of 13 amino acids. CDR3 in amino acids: CASSQARSDTQYF. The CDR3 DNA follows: TGTGCCAGCAGCCAGGCTAGGTCAGATACGCAGTATTTT.